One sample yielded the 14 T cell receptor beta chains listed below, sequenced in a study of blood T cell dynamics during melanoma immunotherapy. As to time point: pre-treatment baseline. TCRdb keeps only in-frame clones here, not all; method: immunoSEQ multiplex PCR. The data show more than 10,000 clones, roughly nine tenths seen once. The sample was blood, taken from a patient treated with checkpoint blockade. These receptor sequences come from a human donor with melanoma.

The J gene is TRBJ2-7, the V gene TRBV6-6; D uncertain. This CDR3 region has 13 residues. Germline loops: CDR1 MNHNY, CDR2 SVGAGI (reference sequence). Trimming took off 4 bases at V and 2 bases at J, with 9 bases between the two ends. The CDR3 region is CASSLRQAYEQYF. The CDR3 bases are TGTGCCAGCAGTTTAAGGCAGGCCTACGAGCAGTACTTC.

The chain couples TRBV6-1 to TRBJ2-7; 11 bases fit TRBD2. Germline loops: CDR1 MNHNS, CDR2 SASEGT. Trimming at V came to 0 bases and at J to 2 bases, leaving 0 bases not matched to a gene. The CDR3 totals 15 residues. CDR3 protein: CASSEASGRAYEQYF. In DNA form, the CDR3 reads TGTGCCAGCAGTGAAGCTAGCGGGAGGGCCTACGAGCAGTACTTC.

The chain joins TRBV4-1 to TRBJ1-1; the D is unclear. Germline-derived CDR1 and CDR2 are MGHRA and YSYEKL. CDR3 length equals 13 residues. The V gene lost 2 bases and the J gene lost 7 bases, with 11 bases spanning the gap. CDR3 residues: CASSQQWALEAFF. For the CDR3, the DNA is TGCGCCAGCAGCCAACAATGGGCACTTGAAGCTTTCTTT.

CDR3 residues: CASSLRTGAEAFF. The CDR3 DNA is TGCGCCAGCAGCTTGCGGACAGGGGCAGAAGCTTTCTTT. The rearrangement uses TRBV5-1 and TRBJ1-1; the match to TRBD1 covers 9 bases. The CDR3 sequence is 13 residues long. Unmatched junction bases numbered 3, after V lost 1 base and J lost 8 bases. Germline V gives CDR1 SGHRS, CDR2 YFSETQ.

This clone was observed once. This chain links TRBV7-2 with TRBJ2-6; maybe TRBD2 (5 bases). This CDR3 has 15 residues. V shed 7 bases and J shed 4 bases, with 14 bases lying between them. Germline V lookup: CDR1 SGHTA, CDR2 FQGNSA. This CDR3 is CASNKRAAGANVLTF. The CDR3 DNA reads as TGTGCCAGCAACAAGAGGGCGGCGGGGGCCAACGTCCTGACTTTC. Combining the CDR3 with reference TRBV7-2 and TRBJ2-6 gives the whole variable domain GAGVSQSPSNKVTEKGKDVELRCDPISGHTALYWYRQSLGQGLEFLIYFQGNSAPDKSGLPSDRFSAERTGGSVSTLTIQRTQQEDSAVYLCASNKRAAGANVLTFGAGSRLTVL.

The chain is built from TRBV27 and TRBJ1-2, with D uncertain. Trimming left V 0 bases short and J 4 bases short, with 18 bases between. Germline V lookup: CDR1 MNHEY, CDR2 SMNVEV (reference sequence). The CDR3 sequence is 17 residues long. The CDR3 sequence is CASSLSRTLGAVYGYTF. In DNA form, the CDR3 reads TGTGCCAGCAGTTTATCTCGGACCTTGGGCGCCGTCTATGGCTACACCTTC.

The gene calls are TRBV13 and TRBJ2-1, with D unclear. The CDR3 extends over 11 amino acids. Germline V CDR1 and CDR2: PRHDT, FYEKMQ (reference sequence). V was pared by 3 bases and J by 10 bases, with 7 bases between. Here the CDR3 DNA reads TGTGCCAGCAGCTTTGGTACAGAGCAGTTCTTC. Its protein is CASSFGTEQFF.

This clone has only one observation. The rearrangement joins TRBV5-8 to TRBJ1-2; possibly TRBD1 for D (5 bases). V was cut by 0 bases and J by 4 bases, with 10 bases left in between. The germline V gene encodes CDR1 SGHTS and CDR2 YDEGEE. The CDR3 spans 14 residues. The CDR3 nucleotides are TGTGCCAGCAGCTTGGGCAGGGAAACCTATGGCTACACCTTC. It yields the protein CASSLGRETYGYTF.

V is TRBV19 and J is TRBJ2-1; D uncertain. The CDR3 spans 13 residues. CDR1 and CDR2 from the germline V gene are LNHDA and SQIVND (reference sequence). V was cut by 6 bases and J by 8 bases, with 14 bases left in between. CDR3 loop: CASSTRAQDEQFF. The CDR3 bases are TGTGCCAGTAGCACCCGGGCGCAGGATGAGCAGTTCTTC.

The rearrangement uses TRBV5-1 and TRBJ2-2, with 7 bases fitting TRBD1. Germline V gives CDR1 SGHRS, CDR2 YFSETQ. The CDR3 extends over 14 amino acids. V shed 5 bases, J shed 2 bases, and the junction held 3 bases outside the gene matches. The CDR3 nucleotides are TGCGCCAGCAGGGGACAGACAAACACCGGGGAGCTGTTTTTT. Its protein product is CASRGQTNTGELFF.

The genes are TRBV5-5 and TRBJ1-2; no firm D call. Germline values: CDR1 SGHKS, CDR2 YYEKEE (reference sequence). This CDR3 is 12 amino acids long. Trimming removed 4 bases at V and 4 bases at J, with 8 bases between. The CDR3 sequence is CASSLGSYGYTF. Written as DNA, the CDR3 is TGTGCCAGCAGCCTCGGATCCTATGGCTACACCTTC.

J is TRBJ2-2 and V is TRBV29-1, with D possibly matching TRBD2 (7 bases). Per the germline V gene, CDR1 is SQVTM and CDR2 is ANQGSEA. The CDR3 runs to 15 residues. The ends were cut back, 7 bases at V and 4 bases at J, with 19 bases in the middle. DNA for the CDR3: TGCAGCGCCAAAGCGGGGCAGGGGTTCACCGGGGAGCTGTTTTTT. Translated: CSAKAGQGFTGELFF.

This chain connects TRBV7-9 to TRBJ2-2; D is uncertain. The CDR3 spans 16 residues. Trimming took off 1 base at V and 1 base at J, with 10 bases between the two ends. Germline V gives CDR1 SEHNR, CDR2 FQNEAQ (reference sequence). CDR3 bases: TGTGCCAGCAGCTTAGTGGTAGTTGGGAACACCGGGGAGCTGTTTTTT. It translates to CASSLVVVGNTGELFF.

The CDR3 spells CASSPAGILGYNEQFF. The CDR3 nucleotides read TGTGCCAGCAGCCCTGCTGGCATACTGGGCTACAATGAGCAGTTCTTC. V gene TRBV7-2 combines with J gene TRBJ2-1; D is unclear. The CDR3 covers 16 residues. Germline V gene lookup returns CDR1 SGHTA and CDR2 FQGNSA. The ends were cut back, 5 bases at V and 3 bases at J, with 17 bases in the middle.